Listed here are 21 T cell receptor beta chains from one sample, sequenced in a study of blood T cell repertoires in COVID-19. Profiling relied on immunoSEQ multiplex PCR, and the TCRdb table lists in-frame clones only, not all of them. The table has a few hundred thousand clones, roughly 83% seen once; the top ten hold roughly 4.6%. Material for sequencing was peripheral blood. These receptors were collected from a man in his sixties who had recovered from COVID-19.

This rearrangement joins TRBV7-3 to TRBJ2-1; weak D call: TRBD1 (6 bases). This CDR3 spans 13 amino acids. V was shortened by 0 bases and J by 8 bases, with 8 bases between the two germline ends. Germline CDR1 is SGHTA and CDR2 is FQGTGA. CDR3 residues: CASSLTRGDEQFF. The DNA for the CDR3 is TGTGCCAGCAGCTTAACCAGGGGAGATGAGCAGTTCTTC.

This sequence joins TRBV4-1 and TRBJ2-5; no reliable D call. The CDR3 covers 14 residues. V was pared by 1 base and J by 4 bases, with 10 bases between. Germline CDR1 reads MGHRA; CDR2 reads YSYEKL. CDR3 nucleotide sequence: TGCGCCAGCAGCCAAGGCGGTTTTGGAGAGACCCAGTACTTC. It yields the protein CASSQGGFGETQYF.

V and J are TRBV5-4 and TRBJ2-1, with D tentatively TRBD1 (6 bases). Per the germline V gene, CDR1 is SGHNT and CDR2 is YYREEE (reference sequence). Trimming cost V 0 bases and J 9 bases, with 16 bases left between them. CDR3 size: 15 residues. In nucleotides, the CDR3 is TGTGCCAGCAGCTTGGTTCAGGGGATGGGTGCTGAGCAGTTCTTC. It translates to CASSLVQGMGAEQFF.

The chain is built from TRBV6-6 and TRBJ2-7; 9 bases map to TRBD1. There are 14 residues in the CDR3. V shed 5 bases, J shed 3 bases, and the junction held 5 bases outside the gene matches. CDR1 and CDR2 from the germline V gene are MNHNY and SVGAGI (reference sequence). The CDR3 DNA is TGTGCCAGCAGTCTCGGACAGGGGCACTACGAGCAGTACTTC. It is translated as CASSLGQGHYEQYF.

The chain combines TRBV28 with TRBJ1-4; D gene uncertain. Trimming stripped 2 bases from V and 11 bases from J, with 15 bases between. This CDR3 is 14 amino acids long. Germline V gives CDR1 MDHEN, CDR2 SYDVKM. Written as DNA, the CDR3 is TGTGCCAGCAGTTTAGTCGGGTGGGTAGAGAAACTGTTTTTT. This translates into CASSLVGWVEKLFF.

The chain links TRBV7-8 to TRBJ2-7, with D possibly TRBD1 on 6 matching bases. Germline assignment: CDR1 SGHVS and CDR2 FQNEAQ. This CDR3 comprises 14 residues. V gave up 3 bases and J gave up 3 bases, with 12 bases separating them. The CDR3 DNA follows: TGTGCCAGCAGCTTGGGGGCAGGGGTCTACGAGCAGTACTTC. It yields the protein CASSLGAGVYEQYF.

The rearrangement links TRBV30 to TRBJ2-7; D remains ambiguous. Germline V gene lookup returns CDR1 GTSNPN and CDR2 SVGIG (reference sequence). CDR3 size: 13 residues. Trimming shortened V by 0 bases and J by 0 bases, and 6 bases separated the two germline ends. DNA for the CDR3: TGTGCCTGGAGTGTAACAGACTCCTACGAGCAGTACTTC. The encoded protein is CAWSVTDSYEQYF.

The chain combines TRBV4-1 with TRBJ2-5; the match to TRBD1 covers 8 bases. The germline V gene encodes CDR1 MGHRA and CDR2 YSYEKL. Losses at the gene ends were 2 bases for V and 4 bases for J; bases not matched to a gene: 6. The CDR3 has 15 amino acids. The chain's CDR3 is CASSQNPDRAETQYF. The CDR3 DNA reads as TGCGCCAGCAGCCAAAACCCGGACAGGGCAGAGACCCAGTACTTC.

J is TRBJ2-2 and V is TRBV15, with 7 positions matching TRBD2. Looked up from germline, CDR1 is LNHNV and CDR2 is YYDKDF (reference sequence). CDR3 size: 16 residues. The trim removed 1 base at V and 5 bases at J, leaving 7 bases unmatched. CDR3 in amino acids: CATSRGGGGVTGELFF. In nucleotides, the CDR3 is TGTGCCACCAGCAGAGGTGGCGGGGGTGTGACCGGGGAGCTGTTTTTT.

This chain joins TRBV4-1 and TRBJ1-1, with no clear D. Per the germline V gene, CDR1 is MGHRA and CDR2 is YSYEKL. The CDR3 runs 14 residues. V shed 1 base and J shed 1 base, with 7 bases lying between them. The CDR3: CASSQGRENTEAFF. CDR3 in DNA: TGCGCCAGCAGCCAAGGGCGGGAGAACACTGAAGCTTTCTTT.

The rearrangement uses TRBV2 and TRBJ2-2; D is possibly TRBD1 (6 bases). Deletions cut 4 bases from V and 10 bases from J, with 16 bases between. The CDR3 runs to 14 residues. In germline, CDR1 is SNHLY, CDR2 FYNNEI. The CDR3 is CASSARQGYEELFF. The CDR3 DNA follows: TGTGCCAGCAGTGCGAGGCAGGGGTACGAGGAGCTGTTTTTT.

The V and J genes are TRBV30 and TRBJ1-2, with D possibly being TRBD1 (6 bases). V shed 2 bases and J shed 0 bases, with 13 bases lying between them. The CDR3 extends over 15 amino acids. Germline V CDR1 and CDR2: GTSNPN, SVGIG (reference sequence). CDR3 loop: CAWSPRGQTNYGYTF. CDR3 DNA sequence: TGTGCCTGGAGTCCAAGAGGACAGACTAACTATGGCTACACCTTC.

The count of this clone is one. The chain recombines TRBV19 with TRBJ2-7; TRBD1 aligns across 8 bases. V trimming: 7 bases; J trimming: 1 base; junction bases outside the gene matches: 3. CDR3 length equals 13 residues. Per germline, CDR1 LNHDA and CDR2 SQIVND (reference sequence). The CDR3 sequence is CASTDRGSYEQYF. The CDR3 coding sequence is TGTGCCAGTACCGACAGGGGATCCTACGAGCAGTACTTC.

Remarks on this clone: The same CDR3 also results from other DNA sequences found in this sample. This sequence joins TRBV12-3 or TRBV12-4 and TRBJ1-5; a weak D match, TRBD1 (6 bases). The CDR3 sequence is 13 residues long. Trimming removed 6 bases at V and 4 bases at J, with 10 bases between. CDR3 amino acids: CASRPTGNQPQHF. In DNA, the CDR3 is TGTGCCAGCAGACCAACAGGGAATCAGCCCCAGCATTTT.

The chain couples TRBV6-1 to TRBJ2-3; weak D call: TRBD2 (6 bases). Per germline, CDR1 MNHNS and CDR2 SASEGT. Trimming left V 3 bases short and J 0 bases short, with 13 bases between. The CDR3 extends over 16 amino acids. CDR3 DNA sequence: TGTGCCAGCAGTGACCTTTTCGGGGGTAGCACAGATACGCAGTATTTT. Residues: CASSDLFGGSTDTQYF.

This chain connects TRBV28 to TRBJ1-2, with 7 bases that match TRBD1. Germline CDR1 MDHEN, CDR2 SYDVKM. The CDR3 runs 13 residues. J lost 0 bases, V lost 10 bases, and 5 bases had no gene match. CDR3 protein: CATATGSNYGYTF. CDR3 DNA sequence: TGTGCCACCGCGACAGGGTCTAACTATGGCTACACCTTC.

The rearrangement uses TRBV7-7 and TRBJ2-5; D is perhaps TRBD2 (5 bases). V was pared by 5 bases and J by 4 bases, with 14 bases between. The CDR3 has 14 residues. Per germline, CDR1 SSHAT and CDR2 FNYEAQ (reference sequence). The CDR3 bases are TGTGCCAGCAGCAGTACCCCAGGAGGAGAGACCCAGTACTTC. This translates into CASSSTPGGETQYF.

V usage is TRBV6-5 and J usage is TRBJ2-7; 9 bases match TRBD1. J lost 3 bases, V lost 6 bases, and 3 bases had no gene match. CDR1 is MNHEY and CDR2 is SVGAGI in the germline V gene. The CDR3 spans 13 residues. CDR3 protein: CASRLGQGYEQYF. The CDR3 bases are TGTGCCAGCAGGTTGGGACAGGGCTACGAGCAGTACTTC.

The CDR3: CASKGAVGANVLTF. The CDR3 DNA sequence: TGTGCCAGCAAGGGGGCCGTGGGGGCCAACGTCCTGACTTTC. The chain employs TRBV2 and TRBJ2-6, with 7 bases matching TRBD1. V shed 7 bases, J shed 4 bases, and the junction held 4 bases outside the gene matches. Germline V gene data show CDR1 as SNHLY and CDR2 as FYNNEI. This CDR3 spans 14 amino acids.

This chain links TRBV6-6 with TRBJ2-1, with D tentatively TRBD1 (6 bases). From germline, CDR1 is MNHNY and CDR2 SVGAGI (reference sequence). The CDR3 has 15 residues. V dropped 3 bases and J dropped 5 bases, with 14 bases sitting between them. The CDR3 DNA follows: TGTGCCAGCAGTTATGGGCAGGGGAGAGACAATGAGCAGTTCTTC. It codes for CASSYGQGRDNEQFF.

This clone was counted a few times. The chain uses TRBV9 and TRBJ1-1; D unclear. Germline V gene data show CDR1 as SGDLS and CDR2 as YYNGEE. CDR3 length: 14 residues. V shed 4 bases and J shed 1 base, with 11 bases lying between them. The CDR3 reads CASSPVRGNTEAFF. The CDR3 DNA reads TGTGCCAGCAGCCCAGTACGGGGGAACACTGAAGCTTTCTTT.